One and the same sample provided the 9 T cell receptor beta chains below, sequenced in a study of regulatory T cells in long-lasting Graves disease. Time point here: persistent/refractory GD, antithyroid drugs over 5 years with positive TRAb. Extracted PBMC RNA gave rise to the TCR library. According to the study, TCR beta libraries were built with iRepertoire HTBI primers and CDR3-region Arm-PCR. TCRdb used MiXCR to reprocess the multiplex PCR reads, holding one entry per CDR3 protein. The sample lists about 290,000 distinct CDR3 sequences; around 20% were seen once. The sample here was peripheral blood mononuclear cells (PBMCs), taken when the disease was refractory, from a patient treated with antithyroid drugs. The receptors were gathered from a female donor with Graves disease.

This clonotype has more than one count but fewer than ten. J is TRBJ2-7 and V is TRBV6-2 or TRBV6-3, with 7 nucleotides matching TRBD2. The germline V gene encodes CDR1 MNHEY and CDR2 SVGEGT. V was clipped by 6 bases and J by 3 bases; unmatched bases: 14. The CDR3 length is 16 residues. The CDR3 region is CASSPRPGGLGYEQYF. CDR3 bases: TGTGCCAGCAGCCCCAGGCCGGGGGGTCTAGGCTACGAGCAGTACTTC.

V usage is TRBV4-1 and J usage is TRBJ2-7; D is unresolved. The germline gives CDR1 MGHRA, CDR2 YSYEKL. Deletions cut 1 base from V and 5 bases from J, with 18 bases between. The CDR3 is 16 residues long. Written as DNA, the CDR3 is TGCGCCAGCAGCCAAGTTTCTAAGGGTCCGAGTCACGAGCAGTACTTC. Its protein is CASSQVSKGPSHEQYF.

The CDR3 region has the DNA TGTGCCAGTAGTTTGGACAGGGCTGGGGGCACTGAAGCTTTCTTT. Protein sequence: CASSLDRAGGTEAFF. The gene calls are TRBV19 and TRBJ1-1, with 8 bases lining up with TRBD1. The junction had 9 bases not matched to a gene; V was cut back by 5 bases and J by 4 bases. Per germline, CDR1 LNHDA and CDR2 SQIVND (reference sequence). This CDR3 comprises 15 residues.

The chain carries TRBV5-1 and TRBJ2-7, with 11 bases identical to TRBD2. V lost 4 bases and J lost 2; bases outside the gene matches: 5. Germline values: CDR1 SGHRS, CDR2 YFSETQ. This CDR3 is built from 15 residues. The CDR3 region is CASSGQLAGAYEQYF. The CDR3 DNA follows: TGCGCCAGCAGCGGGCAACTAGCGGGAGCCTACGAGCAGTACTTC.

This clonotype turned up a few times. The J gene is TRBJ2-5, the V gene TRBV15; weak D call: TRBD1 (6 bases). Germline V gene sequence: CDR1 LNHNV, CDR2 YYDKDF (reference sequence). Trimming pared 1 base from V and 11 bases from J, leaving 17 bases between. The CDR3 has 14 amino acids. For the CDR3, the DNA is TGTGCCACCAGCAGAGGGGGGCCACAGGGATCGCAGTACTTC. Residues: CATSRGGPQGSQYF. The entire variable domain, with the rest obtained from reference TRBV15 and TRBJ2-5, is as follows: DAMVIQNPRYQVTQFGKPVTLSCSQTLNHNVMYWYQQKSSQAPKLLFHYYDKDFNNEADTPDNFQSRRPNTSFCFLDIRSPGLGDTAMYLCATSRGGPQGSQYFGPGTRLLVL.

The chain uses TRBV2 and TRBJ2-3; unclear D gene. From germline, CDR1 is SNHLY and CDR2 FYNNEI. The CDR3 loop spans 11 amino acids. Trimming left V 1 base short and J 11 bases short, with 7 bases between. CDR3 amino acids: CASSEGPRQYF. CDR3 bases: TGTGCCAGCAGTGAAGGCCCCCGGCAGTATTTT.

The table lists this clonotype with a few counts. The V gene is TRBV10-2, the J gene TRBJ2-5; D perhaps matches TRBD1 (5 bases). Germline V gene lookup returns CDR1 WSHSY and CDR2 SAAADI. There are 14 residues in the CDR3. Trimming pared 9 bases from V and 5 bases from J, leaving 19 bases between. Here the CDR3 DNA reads TGCGCCAGTTCCGACAGCCCCCAAAGGGAGACCCAGTACTTC. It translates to CASSDSPQRETQYF.

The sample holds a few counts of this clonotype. This chain's CDR3 is CASSYSRDQNTEAFF. CDR3 nucleotide sequence: TGTGCCAGCAGTTACTCGAGGGACCAGAACACTGAAGCTTTCTTT. V gene TRBV6-5 combines with J gene TRBJ1-1; possibly TRBD1 for D (5 bases). V was clipped by 0 bases and J by 1 base, with 9 bases between them. In germline, CDR1 is MNHEY, CDR2 SVGAGI. The CDR3 loop spans 15 amino acids.

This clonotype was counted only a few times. Here the CDR3 DNA reads TGTGCCAGCAGACTAGTGAAACCTGCGAACACCGGGGAGCTGTTTTTT. It translates to CASRLVKPANTGELFF. The chain has TRBV28 and TRBJ2-2; a possible D gene is TRBD2 (5 bases). CDR3 length: 16 amino acids. Germline CDR1 is MDHEN and CDR2 is SYDVKM. V shed 6 bases and J shed 0 bases, with 14 bases lying between them. Full variable domain (outside the CDR3, taken from reference TRBV28 and TRBJ2-2): DVKVTQSSRYLVKRTGEKVFLECVQDMDHENMFWYRQDPGLGLRLIYFSYDVKMKEKGDIPEGYSVSREKKERFSLILESASTNQTSMYLCASRLVKPANTGELFFGEGSRLTVL.